This T cell receptor beta chain emerged from a study of T-cell memory formation after mild COVID-19. Germline CDR1 reads MNHEY; CDR2 reads SMNVEV (reference sequence). The V end was cut by 8 bases, the J end by 1 base, with 12 bases between. The CDR3 extends over 13 amino acids. Notes on the study in general: Memory from before infection featured some responding clones, which suggests cross-reactive memory joined.

A few counts support this clonotype. Its antigen is not identified. Each CDR3 protein gets one entry after TCRdb re-called the 5' RACE reads with MiXCR. The sample yields about 110,000 distinct CDR3 sequences, about 18% seen once. V and J are TRBV27 and TRBJ2-7; D call uncertain. The source of this sequence is an adult woman who had mild COVID-19 (a few samples of this study predate the infection). Cell type and time point are not known. The sample comprised PBMCs or a T cell subset sorted from them (not recorded which). CDR3 loop: CASSDGSSYEQYF. The CDR3, as DNA: TGTGCCAGCTCTGATGGGTCGTCCTACGAGCAGTACTTC.